This T cell receptor (beta chain) is drawn from a study of blood T cells in healthy people across ages. General study findings and limits: Long-lived and aged donors differed, with more naive CD4+ cells and higher diversity in the long-lived.

Primers used in a second PCR of about 6 to 11 cycles were a sample-barcoded 5' primer and a J-beta primer mix. Each cDNA was tagged by a template-switch adaptor containing 12 random nucleotides. TCRdb ran MiXCR on the 5' RACE reads and lists one entry per CDR3 protein. The sample contains roughly 1.6 million distinct CDR3 sequences, roughly a third of which appear only once. This clonotype has only one observation. Antigen specificity is unknown. CDR3 size: 19 residues. Germline V gene sequence: CDR1 KGHSH, CDR2 LQKENI. J lost 3 bases, V lost 3 bases, and 18 bases had no gene match. The source material was blood. The chain couples TRBV18 to TRBJ2-7; 9 bases agree with TRBD2. The source is a woman aged 30 to 39 in good health. The CDR3 coding sequence is TGTGCCAGCTCACCTTCACCGGGACTAGCCGGTTTTGTCGACTACGAGCAGTACTTC. Protein: CASSPSPGLAGFVDYEQYF.